The present entry profiles one T cell receptor (beta chain) with its context. Its cognate antigen is unknown. The source of the sample is a study of cytomegalovirus exposure and HLA in healthy donors. Findings and limits, study-wide: HLA-A and HLA-B allele assignments for most subjects were reportedly predicted accurately using TCR beta sequences.

Trimming removed 2 bases at V and 8 bases at J, with 12 bases between. This CDR3 is built from 13 residues. Germline-derived CDR1 and CDR2 are LNHDA and SQIVND (reference sequence). The PCR was carried out with 60 Vbeta primers and 13 Jbeta primers. Per the study methods: Later work found around 72 million unique TCR beta chains, with around 10 million shared. Sequenced by immunoSEQ multiplex PCR; TCRdb stores in-frame clones only, minus some. The DNA gave D and trimming, while V, J and clone size come from that table. The sample lists about 96,000 clones; around 64% were seen once. What was sequenced was PBMCs. This sequence joins TRBV19 and TRBJ1-2; D unresolved. The origin of this receptor is a man in his sixties in good health and CMV-seronegative. CDR3 nucleotides: TGTGCCAGTAGTATAAGGGAGGGTCGGGGCTACACCTTC. As protein: CASSIREGRGYTF.